The rows below give T cell receptor beta chains drawn from one sample of a study of T cells in Graves' hyperthyroidism and ophthalmopathy. Via MiXCR, TCRdb re-called the multiplex PCR reads, giving one row per CDR3 protein. The sample lists about 520,000 distinct CDR3 sequences; around 22% were seen once. Sequencing used blood. These receptors all stem from a woman aged 25 to 39 with Graves' ophthalmopathy. The CDR3 runs from the conserved cysteine through the conserved F or W. A D gene is named only where the DNA matches it firmly. Part of the rows lack a size; the others show once, few, many or a class for expanded clones.

clone_size | d_call | j_call | v_call | cdr3_nt | cdr3_aa
once | . | TRBJ1-1 | TRBV15 | TGTGCCACCAGCAGAGATAGACTGGAAAACACTGAAGCTTTCTTT | CATSRDRLENTEAFF
many | . | TRBJ1-5 | TRBV7-9 | TGTGCCAGCAGCTTATGGGGAGCGCCCCAGCATTTT | CASSLWGAPQHF
once | . | TRBJ2-7 | TRBV20-1 | TGCAGTGCTCCCCGGGGGAGGCGCTCCTACGAGCAGTACTTC | CSAPRGRRSYEQYF
. | . | TRBJ2-1 | TRBV7-3 | TGTGCCAGCAGCTACTTGAGAGGTAGCGTCGATGAGCAGTTCTTC | CASSYLRGSVDEQFF
. | . | TRBJ2-5 | TRBV7-9 | TGTGCCAGCAGCTTAGCGGTCCGCTCTAGGGCCCAGTACTTC | CASSLAVRSRAQYF
many | . | TRBJ1-1 | TRBV6-5 | TGTGCCAGCAGTTACAAAACGGGGGCCCCGCCTGAAGCTTTCTTT | CASSYKTGAPPEAFF
few | . | TRBJ1-1 | TRBV20-1 | TGCAGTGCTAGAGCGTCCCGGTTTACACTAAGCACTGAAGCTTTCTTT | CSARASRFTLSTEAFF
few | TRBD1 | TRBJ1-2 | TRBV5-6 | TGTGCCAGCAGCGAGGGACAGGATGGCTACACCTTC | CASSEGQDGYTF
. | . | TRBJ1-1 | TRBV5-1 | TGCGCCAGCAGCTTGGATCCCTCAGTGAACACTGAAGCTTTCTTT | CASSLDPSVNTEAFF
. | . | TRBJ2-4 | TRBV2 | TGTGCCAGCAGTGAAGGGCAGGGGAGATGGGAGAACATTCAGTACTTC | CASSEGQGRWENIQYF
many | . | TRBJ2-5 | TRBV27 | TGTGCCAGCAGTTTATTTGAGGATGCGGAGACCCAGTACTTC | CASSLFEDAETQYF